This T cell receptor (beta chain) was recorded in a study of metastatic and nonmetastatic thyroid tumors. Study at large: Repertoire comparison spanned blood and tumor or nodule tissue of malignant and benign thyroid patients. Findings and limits, study-wide: Significantly higher TCR beta diversity was reportedly seen in malignant thyroid tumors than benign nodules, in blood and tumor.

The CDR3 is 15 amino acids. CDR1 is MNHEY and CDR2 is SVGAGI in the germline V gene. V lost 2 bases and J 5 bases, leaving 14 bases between the germline ends. Per the original methods: Built for papillary thyroid cancer, a distant-metastasis classifier drew on CDR3 differences across clinicopathological groups. TCRdb reanalyzed the PCR reads with MiXCR. The V and J calls were not made by the authors but by TCRdb's processing. The sample carries roughly 20,000 clones, around 38% recorded once. This clone was detected a few times. Its antigen is unknown. Not a single patient had been given any form of treatment at any point before undergoing thyroid surgery.

The TCR sequence derives from a female donor with papillary thyroid cancer or a benign thyroid nodule (not recorded which). Some clones in this sample may be carry-over from other donors' samples. The V and J genes are TRBV6-5 and TRBJ2-3, with D possibly TRBD2 on 6 matching bases. The sample consisted of tumor tissue. The CDR3 sequence: CASSYAPAGRDTQYF. DNA of the CDR3: TGTGCCAGCAGTTACGCCCCGGCGGGGAGAGATACGCAGTATTTT.